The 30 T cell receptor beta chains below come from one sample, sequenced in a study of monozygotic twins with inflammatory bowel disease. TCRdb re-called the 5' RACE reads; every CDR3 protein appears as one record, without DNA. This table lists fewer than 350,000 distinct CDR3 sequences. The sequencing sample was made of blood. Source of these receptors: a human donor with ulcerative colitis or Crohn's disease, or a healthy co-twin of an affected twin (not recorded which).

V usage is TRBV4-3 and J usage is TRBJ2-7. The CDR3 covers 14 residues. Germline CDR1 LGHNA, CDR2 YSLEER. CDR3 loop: CASSQDSGSYEQYF.

CDR3 sequence: CASSLVKGQRGTEAFF. The chain combines TRBV7-2 with TRBJ1-1; TCRdb indicates TRBD1, and absent DNA this call remains unverified. Germline V lookup: CDR1 SGHTA, CDR2 FQGNSA. This CDR3 comprises 16 residues.

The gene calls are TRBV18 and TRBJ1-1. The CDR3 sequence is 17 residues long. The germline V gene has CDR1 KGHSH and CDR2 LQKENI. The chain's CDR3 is CASSLHGGATMNTEAFF.

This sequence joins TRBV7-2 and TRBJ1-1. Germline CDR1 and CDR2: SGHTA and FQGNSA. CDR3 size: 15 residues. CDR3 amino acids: CASSRGGPVNTEAFF. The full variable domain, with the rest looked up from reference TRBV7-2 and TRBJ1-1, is GAGVSQSPSNKVTEKGKDVELRCDPISGHTALYWYRQSLGQGLEFLIYFQGNSAPDKSGLPSDRFSAERTGGSVSTLTIQRTQQEDSAVYLCASSRGGPVNTEAFFGQGTRLTVV.

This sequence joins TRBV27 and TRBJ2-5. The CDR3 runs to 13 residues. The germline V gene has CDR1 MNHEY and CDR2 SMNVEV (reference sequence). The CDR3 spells CASSLYPQETQYF.

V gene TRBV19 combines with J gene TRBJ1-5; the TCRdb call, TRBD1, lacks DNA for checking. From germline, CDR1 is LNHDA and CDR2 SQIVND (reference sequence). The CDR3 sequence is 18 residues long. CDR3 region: CASSNEDRVAVSNQPQHF.

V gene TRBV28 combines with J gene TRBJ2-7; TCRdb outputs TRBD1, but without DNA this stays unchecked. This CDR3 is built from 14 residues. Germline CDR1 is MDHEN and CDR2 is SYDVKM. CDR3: CASRDTSGAYEQYF.

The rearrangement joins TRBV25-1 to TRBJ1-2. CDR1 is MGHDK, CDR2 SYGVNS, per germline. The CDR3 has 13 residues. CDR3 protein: CASSQTDNYGYTF.

The CDR3 spells CASSSSGRYGYTF. The chain combines TRBV5-1 with TRBJ1-2; without DNA, the TCRdb call of TRBD1 cannot be checked. CDR1 is SGHRS, CDR2 YFSETQ, per germline. CDR3 length: 13 amino acids.

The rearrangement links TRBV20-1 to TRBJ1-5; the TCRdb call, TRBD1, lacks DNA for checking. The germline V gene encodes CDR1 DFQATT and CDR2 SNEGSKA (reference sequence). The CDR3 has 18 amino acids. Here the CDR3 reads CSATQTGGGLYSNQPQHF.

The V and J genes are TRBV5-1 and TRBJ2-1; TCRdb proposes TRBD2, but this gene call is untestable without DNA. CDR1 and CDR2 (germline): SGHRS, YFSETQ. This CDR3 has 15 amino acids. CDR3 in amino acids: CASSLSGGTNNEQFF.

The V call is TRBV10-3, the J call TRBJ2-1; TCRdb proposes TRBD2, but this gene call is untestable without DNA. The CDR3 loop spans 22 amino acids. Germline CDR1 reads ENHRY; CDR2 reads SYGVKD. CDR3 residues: CAISGTGLAGERKSTTYNEQFF.

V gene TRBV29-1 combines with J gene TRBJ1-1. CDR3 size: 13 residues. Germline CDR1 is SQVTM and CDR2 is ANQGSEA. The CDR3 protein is CSVEAGWTIEAFF.

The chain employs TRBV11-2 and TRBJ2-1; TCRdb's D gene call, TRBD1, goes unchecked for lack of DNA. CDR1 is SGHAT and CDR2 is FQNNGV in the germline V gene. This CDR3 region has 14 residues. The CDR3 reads CASSFTTGYNEQFF.

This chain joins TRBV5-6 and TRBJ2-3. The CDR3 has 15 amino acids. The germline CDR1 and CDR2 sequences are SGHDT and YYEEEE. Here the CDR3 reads CASSLGLGNTDTQYF. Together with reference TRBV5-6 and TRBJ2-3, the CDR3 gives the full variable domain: DAGVTQSPTHLIKTRGQQVTLRCSPKSGHDTVSWYQQALGQGPQFIFQYYEEEERQRGNFPDRFSGHQFPNYSSELNVNALLLGDSALYLCASSLGLGNTDTQYFGPGTRLTVL.

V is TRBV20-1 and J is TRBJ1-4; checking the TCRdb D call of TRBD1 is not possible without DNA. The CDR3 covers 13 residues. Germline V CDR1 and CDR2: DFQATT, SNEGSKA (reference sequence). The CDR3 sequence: CSARPLGKEKLFF.

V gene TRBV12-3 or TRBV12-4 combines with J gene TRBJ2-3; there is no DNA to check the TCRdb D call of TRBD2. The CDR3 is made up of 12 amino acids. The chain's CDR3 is CASSLGGNTQYF.

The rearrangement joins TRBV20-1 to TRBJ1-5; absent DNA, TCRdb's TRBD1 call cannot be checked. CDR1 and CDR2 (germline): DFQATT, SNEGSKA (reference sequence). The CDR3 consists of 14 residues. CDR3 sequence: CSAHEGGYNQPQHF.

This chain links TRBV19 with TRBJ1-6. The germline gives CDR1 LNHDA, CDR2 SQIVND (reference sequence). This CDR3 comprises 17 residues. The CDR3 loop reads CASSMVGRSSYNSPLHF.

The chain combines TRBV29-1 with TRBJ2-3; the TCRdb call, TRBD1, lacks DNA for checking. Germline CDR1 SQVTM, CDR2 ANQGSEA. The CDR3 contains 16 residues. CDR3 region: CSGESSGTGSTDTQYF.

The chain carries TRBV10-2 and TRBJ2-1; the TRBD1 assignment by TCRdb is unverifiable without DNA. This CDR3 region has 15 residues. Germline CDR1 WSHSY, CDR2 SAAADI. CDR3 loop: CASRGGGSSYNEQFF.

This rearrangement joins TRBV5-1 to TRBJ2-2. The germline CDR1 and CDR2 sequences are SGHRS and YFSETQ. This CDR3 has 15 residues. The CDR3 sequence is CASSFGPINTGELFF.

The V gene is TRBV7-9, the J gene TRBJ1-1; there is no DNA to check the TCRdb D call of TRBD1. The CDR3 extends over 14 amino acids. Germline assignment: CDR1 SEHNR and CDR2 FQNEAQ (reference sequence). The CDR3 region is CASSLTGSNTEAFF.

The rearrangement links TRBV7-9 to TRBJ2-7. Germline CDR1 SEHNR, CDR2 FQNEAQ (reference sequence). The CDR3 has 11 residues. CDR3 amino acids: CASSLTYEQYF.

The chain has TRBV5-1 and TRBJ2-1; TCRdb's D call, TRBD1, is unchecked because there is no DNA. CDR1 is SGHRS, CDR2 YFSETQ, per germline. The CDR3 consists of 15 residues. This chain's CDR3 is CASSSGGAVYNEQFF. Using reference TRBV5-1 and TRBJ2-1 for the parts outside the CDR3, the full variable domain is KAGVTQTPRYLIKTRGQQVTLSCSPISGHRSVSWYQQTPGQGLQFLFEYFSETQRNKGNFPGRFSGRQFSNSRSEMNVSTLELGDSALYLCASSSGGAVYNEQFFGPGTRLTVL.

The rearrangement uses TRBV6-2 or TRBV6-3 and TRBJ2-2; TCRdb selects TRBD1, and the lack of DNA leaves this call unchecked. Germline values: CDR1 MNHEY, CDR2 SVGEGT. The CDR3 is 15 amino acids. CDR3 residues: CASSSGRVRIGELFF.

The CDR3: CASSLYPTGGFDEQYF. V usage is TRBV5-1 and J usage is TRBJ2-7; the TCRdb D gene call, TRBD1, has no DNA to confirm it. There are 16 residues in the CDR3. Germline assignment: CDR1 SGHRS and CDR2 YFSETQ.

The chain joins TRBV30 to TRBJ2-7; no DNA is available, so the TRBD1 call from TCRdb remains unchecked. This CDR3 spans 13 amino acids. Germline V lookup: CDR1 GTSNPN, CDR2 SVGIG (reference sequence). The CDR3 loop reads CAWSVGGTYEQYF.

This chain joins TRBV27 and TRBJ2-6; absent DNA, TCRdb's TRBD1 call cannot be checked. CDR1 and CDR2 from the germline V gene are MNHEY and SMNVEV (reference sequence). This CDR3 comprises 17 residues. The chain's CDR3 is CASRKAGGVSGANVLTF.

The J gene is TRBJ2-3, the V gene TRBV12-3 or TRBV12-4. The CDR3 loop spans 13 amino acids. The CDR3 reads CASSRGYADTQYF.